Listed here are 24 T cell receptor beta chains from one sample, sequenced in a study of somatic mutations in cytotoxic T cells in rheumatoid arthritis. Using immunoSEQ multiplex PCR, the repertoire was profiled, and TCRdb retains in-frame clones only, with some absent. The sample holds roughly 15,000 clones, approximately 82% seen once. The specimen was CD8+ T cells sorted from blood. Receptor source: an adult with rheumatoid arthritis.

The chain uses TRBV5-1 and TRBJ1-1, with 7 positions matching TRBD1. The CDR3 loop spans 18 amino acids. The V and J ends lost 2 bases and 5 bases, in that order; junction bases with no gene match: 18. Per germline, CDR1 SGHRS and CDR2 YFSETQ. The CDR3: CASSLPWPLTGVRTEAFF. The CDR3 region has the DNA TGCGCCAGCAGCTTACCTTGGCCGCTTACAGGGGTAAGGACTGAAGCTTTCTTT.

The chain couples TRBV27 to TRBJ1-4; no clear D. CDR1 is MNHEY and CDR2 is SMNVEV in the germline V gene (reference sequence). With 0 bases removed from V and 8 bases from J, the gap between germline ends came to 10 bases. This CDR3 contains 14 residues. The CDR3 is CASSLSLGYEKLFF. The CDR3 bases are TGTGCCAGCAGTTTATCGTTAGGGTACGAAAAACTGTTTTTT.

The chain has TRBV19 and TRBJ1-2; D not certain. V gave up 5 bases and J gave up 4 bases, with 17 bases separating them. CDR3 length: 15 residues. Germline CDR1 and CDR2: LNHDA and SQIVND (reference sequence). The CDR3 protein is CASSEVPRPTYGYTF. As DNA, the CDR3 is TGTGCCAGTAGTGAAGTTCCCCGGCCCACCTATGGCTACACCTTC. The full variable domain, with the rest looked up from reference TRBV19 and TRBJ1-2, is DGGITQSPKYLFRKEGQNVTLSCEQNLNHDAMYWYRQDPGQGLRLIYYSQIVNDFQKGDIAEGYSVSREKKESFPLTVTSAQKNPTAFYLCASSEVPRPTYGYTFGSGTRLTVV.

The chain has TRBV5-5 and TRBJ2-2; D is ambiguous. Trimming removed 4 bases at V and 6 bases at J, with 19 bases between. The germline gives CDR1 SGHKS, CDR2 YYEKEE (reference sequence). The CDR3 loop spans 16 amino acids. The CDR3, as DNA: TGTGCCAGCAGCCCAACCTTCGACTTCTCCCCCGGGGAGCTGTTTTTT. Translated, it gives CASSPTFDFSPGELFF. Filled out from reference TRBV5-5 and TRBJ2-2, the complete variable domain reads DAGVTQSPTHLIKTRGQQVTLRCSPISGHKSVSWYQQVLGQGPQFIFQYYEKEERGRGNFPDRFSARQFPNYSSELNVNALLLGDSALYLCASSPTFDFSPGELFFGEGSRLTVL.

The chain is built from TRBV2 and TRBJ1-2, with no clear D. This CDR3 contains 11 residues. V lost 6 bases to trimming and J lost 6 bases, with 8 bases between them. Germline CDR1 SNHLY, CDR2 FYNNEI. As DNA, the CDR3 is TGTGCCAGCAGCGACACTCATGGCTACACCTTC. Translating it yields CASSDTHGYTF.

V and J are TRBV5-4 and TRBJ2-5; D possibly corresponds to TRBD2 (6 bases). The germline CDR1 and CDR2 sequences are SGHNT and YYREEE (reference sequence). The V and J ends lost 0 bases and 5 bases respectively, with 8 bases between them. This CDR3 region has 13 residues. The CDR3 nucleotides are TGTGCCAGCAGCTTGGGGGGGAGGGAGACCCAGTACTTC. Protein: CASSLGGRETQYF.

The gene calls are TRBV25-1 and TRBJ1-4; D unresolved. Germline loops: CDR1 MGHDK, CDR2 SYGVNS. Trimming pared 3 bases from V and 4 bases from J, leaving 12 bases between. The CDR3 loop spans 15 amino acids. For the CDR3, the DNA is TGTGCCAGCAGTGACCCCACCCTTCATAATGAAAAACTGTTTTTT. Protein: CASSDPTLHNEKLFF.

The J gene is TRBJ2-7, the V gene TRBV7-9; D gene ambiguous. Germline-derived CDR1 and CDR2 are SEHNR and FQNEAQ (reference sequence). The V end lost 7 bases, the J end lost 2 bases, and 12 bases lay between the germline ends. CDR3 length equals 13 residues. The CDR3 reads CASTYAAAYEQYF. The CDR3 DNA is TGTGCCAGCACCTACGCGGCAGCCTACGAGCAGTACTTC.

The chain uses TRBV7-8 and TRBJ2-2, with 7 bases identical to TRBD1. CDR1 and CDR2 from the germline V gene are SGHVS and FQNEAQ. The CDR3 is 15 residues long. V gave up 5 bases and J gave up 1 base; unmatched junction bases: 4. The CDR3 loop reads CASSGRQGNTGELFF. DNA of the CDR3: TGTGCCAGCAGCGGAAGACAGGGGAACACCGGGGAGCTGTTTTTT.

V is TRBV6-5 and J is TRBJ2-2; no clear D. Germline V gene sequence: CDR1 MNHEY, CDR2 SVGAGI. The V end lost 4 bases, the J end lost 6 bases, and 3 bases lay between the germline ends. There are 11 residues in the CDR3. This CDR3 is CASSWAGELFF. The CDR3 DNA sequence: TGTGCCAGCAGTTGGGCCGGGGAGCTGTTTTTT.

A few counts support this clone. The chain links TRBV7-9 to TRBJ1-2; perhaps TRBD1 as D (5 bases). V lost 5 bases to trimming and J lost 6 bases, with 10 bases between them. The V gene's germline CDR1 is SEHNR and CDR2 FQNEAQ (reference sequence). CDR3 size: 12 residues. CDR3 nucleotides: TGTGCCAGCAGCCACGGGGGGGATGGCTACACCTTC. This translates into CASSHGGDGYTF.

By its share, this clone is large. The chain joins TRBV30 to TRBJ2-1; 10 bases align to TRBD2. CDR3 length equals 17 residues. V gave up 2 bases and J gave up 7 bases; unmatched junction bases: 14. Germline V gene data show CDR1 as GTSNPN and CDR2 as SVGIG (reference sequence). DNA of the CDR3: TGTGCCTGGAGTTTCGGACCGGGACTAGCGAGTTTTAATGAGCAGTTCTTC. Encoded protein: CAWSFGPGLASFNEQFF. The whole variable domain, filled in from reference TRBV30 and TRBJ2-1, reads SQTIHQWPATLVQPVGSPLSLECTVEGTSNPNLYWYRQAAGRGLQLLFYSVGIGQISSEVPQNLSASRPQDRQFILSSKKLLLSDSGFYLCAWSFGPGLASFNEQFFGPGTRLTVL.

The chain joins TRBV19 to TRBJ2-2; no clear D gene. This CDR3 contains 16 residues. Trimming took off 0 bases at V and 4 bases at J, with 12 bases between the two ends. Germline V gene data show CDR1 as LNHDA and CDR2 as SQIVND (reference sequence). The CDR3 reads CASSIDPIFATGELFF. Here the CDR3 DNA reads TGTGCCAGTAGTATAGATCCTATTTTTGCCACCGGGGAGCTGTTTTTT.

The gene calls are TRBV28 and TRBJ1-1; D might be TRBD1 (6 bases). The CDR3 totals 14 residues. Germline CDR1 reads MDHEN; CDR2 reads SYDVKM. Trimming removed 6 bases from V and 0 bases from J, with 11 bases in between. CDR3 protein: CASSARGVNTEAFF. The CDR3 nucleotides are TGTGCCAGCAGCGCAAGGGGGGTGAACACTGAAGCTTTCTTT.

This chain links TRBV29-1 with TRBJ1-2; D gene ambiguous. CDR1 and CDR2 (germline): SQVTM, ANQGSEA. The CDR3 covers 11 residues. The V and J ends lost 4 bases and 3 bases respectively, with 6 bases between them. CDR3 protein: CSVADDYGYTF. The DNA for the CDR3 is TGCAGCGTTGCCGATGACTATGGCTACACCTTC.

The chain recombines TRBV4-1 with TRBJ2-7; 10 positions agree with TRBD2. The germline gives CDR1 MGHRA, CDR2 YSYEKL. CDR3 length: 15 amino acids. V dropped 3 bases and J dropped 3; count of bases not matched to a gene: 5. CDR3: CASSHGAGGLYEQYF. Written as DNA, the CDR3 is TGCGCCAGCAGCCACGGAGCGGGGGGGCTCTACGAGCAGTACTTC.

This clone was recorded a few times. The chain is built from TRBV5-4 and TRBJ2-2; D perhaps matches TRBD2 (8 bases). Germline V gives CDR1 SGHNT, CDR2 YYREEE (reference sequence). The CDR3 sequence is 16 residues long. V shed 0 bases and J shed 4 bases, with 13 bases lying between them. The chain's CDR3 is CASSLDSGTATGELFF. CDR3 in DNA: TGTGCCAGCAGCTTGGATAGCGGGACAGCCACCGGGGAGCTGTTTTTT.

V usage is TRBV7-2 and J usage is TRBJ2-7, with 12 bases that match TRBD2. V lost 3 bases to trimming and J lost 1 base; unmatched junction nucleotides: 7. Germline loops: CDR1 SGHTA, CDR2 FQGNSA. CDR3 length: 17 amino acids. The CDR3 sequence is CASSLTSGSFFSYEQYF. DNA of the CDR3: TGTGCCAGCAGCTTGACTAGCGGGAGTTTCTTTTCCTACGAGCAGTACTTC.

The V and J genes are TRBV6-5 and TRBJ2-5; D ambiguous. Trimming removed 7 bases at V and 3 bases at J, with 18 bases between. CDR3 length: 15 amino acids. CDR1 and CDR2 from the germline V gene are MNHEY and SVGAGI. The CDR3 protein is CASTSFRDLEETQYF. The CDR3 region has the DNA TGTGCCAGCACCTCCTTCCGTGATCTGGAAGAGACCCAGTACTTC.

The rearrangement joins TRBV7-9 to TRBJ2-5; 10 bases line up with TRBD2. Germline values: CDR1 SEHNR, CDR2 FQNEAQ (reference sequence). The J segment lost 1 base and the V segment lost 5 bases, leaving 7 bases of the junction unmatched. CDR3 length: 16 amino acids. The CDR3 DNA sequence: TGTGCCAGCAGCCCTCGGACTAGCGGAATCCAAGAGACCCAGTACTTC. Amino acid sequence: CASSPRTSGIQETQYF.

Here the CDR3 reads CASRGRSYEQYF. Written as DNA, the CDR3 is TGTGCCAGCAGGGGAAGGAGCTACGAGCAGTACTTC. The V call is TRBV2, the J call TRBJ2-7; no definite D call. The CDR3 contains 12 residues. V was pared by 6 bases and J by 3 bases, with 9 bases between. The germline gives CDR1 SNHLY, CDR2 FYNNEI.

The CDR3 bases are TGTGCCAGCAGCCCCACAGGGGCGTCTGGAAACACCATATATTTT. The encoded protein is CASSPTGASGNTIYF. This chain connects TRBV7-9 to TRBJ1-3; 7 bases agree with TRBD1. The CDR3 runs to 15 residues. Germline V gene lookup returns CDR1 SEHNR and CDR2 FQNEAQ (reference sequence). Trimming cost V 5 bases and J 1 base; bases outside gene matches: 5.

This chain uses TRBV13 with TRBJ2-2, with D perhaps assigned TRBD1 or TRBD2 (5 bases each). Germline V lookup: CDR1 PRHDT, CDR2 FYEKMQ (reference sequence). The CDR3 runs 16 residues. Deletions cut 8 bases from V and 2 bases from J, with 18 bases between. This CDR3 reads CASLGRDGRNTGELFF. The CDR3 coding sequence is TGTGCCAGCCTCGGTAGGGACGGCCGAAACACCGGGGAGCTGTTTTTT.

This chain joins TRBV30 and TRBJ1-3; D uncertain. The CDR3 extends over 12 amino acids. CDR1 GTSNPN and CDR2 SVGIG come from the germline V gene (reference sequence). The V end lost 5 bases, the J end lost 8 bases, and 13 bases lay between the germline ends. The CDR3 is CAWGAQKDTIYF. The CDR3 DNA reads TGTGCCTGGGGTGCACAAAAGGACACCATATATTTT.